This TCR beta chain came from a study of blood T cell repertoires in COVID-19. Original processing methods: Amplification with reference gene primers provided the estimates of nucleated cell counts. The table came from immunoSEQ multiplex PCR; TCRdb's copy has only in-frame clones and leaves some out. V, J and clone size derive from that table, while D and trimming were established from the DNA sequence. Here the sample spans 65,000 to 75,000 clones, approximately 83% being singletons. This CDR3 comprises 12 residues. In germline, CDR1 is SGHRS, CDR2 YFSETQ. Trimming cost V 4 bases and J 5 bases, with 9 bases left between them.

Sequencing input: peripheral blood. The chain combines TRBV5-1 with TRBJ2-5; maybe TRBD1 (5 bases). This receptor was taken from a man at least 80 years old with acute or convalescent COVID-19. The CDR3 loop reads CASSDSQETQYF. Written as DNA, the CDR3 is TGCGCCAGCAGCGACAGTCAGGAGACCCAGTACTTC. Filled out from reference TRBV5-1 and TRBJ2-5, the complete variable domain reads KAGVTQTPRYLIKTRGQQVTLSCSPISGHRSVSWYQQTPGQGLQFLFEYFSETQRNKGNFPGRFSGRQFSNSRSEMNVSTLELGDSALYLCASSDSQETQYFGPGTRLLVL.